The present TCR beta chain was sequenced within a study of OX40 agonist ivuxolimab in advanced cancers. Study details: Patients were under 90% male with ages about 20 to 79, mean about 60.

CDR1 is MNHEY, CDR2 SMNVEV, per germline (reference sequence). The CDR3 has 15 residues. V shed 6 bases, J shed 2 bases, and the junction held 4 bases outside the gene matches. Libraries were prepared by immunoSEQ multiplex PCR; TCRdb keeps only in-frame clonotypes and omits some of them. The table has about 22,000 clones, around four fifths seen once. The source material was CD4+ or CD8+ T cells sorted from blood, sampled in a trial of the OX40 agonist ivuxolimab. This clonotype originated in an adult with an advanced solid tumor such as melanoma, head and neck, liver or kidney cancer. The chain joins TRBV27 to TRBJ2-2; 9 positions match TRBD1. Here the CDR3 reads CASRYRGLNTGELFF. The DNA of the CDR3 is TGTGCCAGCAGGTACAGGGGGCTTAACACCGGGGAGCTGTTTTTT.